The next 21 T cell receptor beta chains were all read from a single sample in a study of early T cells in non-severe SARS-CoV-2 infection. Each CDR3 protein gets one entry after TCRdb re-called the 5' RACE reads with MiXCR. This sample has nearly 70,000 distinct CDR3 sequences, with approximately 4.5% found just once. The sample in question was whole blood, obtained at baseline. Source of these receptors: an adult who was a healthcare worker with PCR-confirmed SARS-CoV-2 infection or an uninfected control (not recorded which). The donor label of this sample is uncertain.

The chain is built from TRBV20-1 and TRBJ2-1; 11 nucleotides match TRBD1. Trimming took 2 bases from V and 6 from J; bases not matched to a gene: 3. CDR3 length: 14 amino acids. Germline lookup yields CDR1 DFQATT and CDR2 SNEGSKA (reference sequence). The CDR3 sequence is CSARSGQGVNEQFF. Here the CDR3 DNA reads TGCAGTGCTAGATCGGGACAGGGGGTCAATGAGCAGTTCTTC.

This clonotype was observed at least ten times. This rearrangement joins TRBV20-1 to TRBJ1-2, with D hard to call. Germline values: CDR1 DFQATT, CDR2 SNEGSKA (reference sequence). This CDR3 spans 13 amino acids. Trimming shortened V by 6 bases and J by 8 bases, and 19 bases separated the two germline ends. The CDR3 protein is CSASWQAVMGYTF. The CDR3 DNA reads TGCAGTGCCTCGTGGCAGGCTGTTATGGGCTACACCTTC.

This clonotype was detected many times. V gene TRBV20-1 combines with J gene TRBJ2-5; weak D call: TRBD2 (7 bases). The germline V and J ends were trimmed by 6 bases and 3 bases, with 20 bases remaining between them. Germline CDR1 is DFQATT and CDR2 is SNEGSKA (reference sequence). The CDR3 contains 15 residues. The DNA for the CDR3 is TGCAGTGCCCAGTCGGGGGGCAGATGGGAAGAGACCCAGTACTTC. Translated, it gives CSAQSGGRWEETQYF.

This clonotype has at least ten counts. This chain connects TRBV4-3 to TRBJ2-7; D remains ambiguous. Germline CDR1 LGHNA, CDR2 YSLEER. Deletions cut 0 bases from V and 7 bases from J, with 13 bases between. The CDR3 consists of 14 residues. Here the CDR3 DNA reads TGCGCCAGCAGCCAAGAGGCCAGGTTGGGGGAGCAGTACTTC. As protein: CASSQEARLGEQYF.

There are a few counts of this clonotype. The rearrangement joins TRBV20-1 to TRBJ2-7; TRBD1 matches 7 bases. This CDR3 has 17 amino acids. Germline values: CDR1 DFQATT, CDR2 SNEGSKA (reference sequence). V was clipped by 5 bases and J by 5 bases; unmatched bases: 21. The CDR3, as DNA: TGCAGTGCTGTCAGACCGGGACAGAGTTTGGCAATCCACGAGCAGTACTTC. This encodes CSAVRPGQSLAIHEQYF.

The V call is TRBV7-9, the J call TRBJ1-3; D is undetermined. Trimming stripped 5 bases from V and 9 bases from J, with 20 bases between. This CDR3 comprises 15 residues. Germline assignment: CDR1 SEHNR and CDR2 FQNEAQ (reference sequence). The CDR3 DNA sequence: TGTGCCAGCAGCCCGACCACCCGCGTGGGTTCCACCATATATTTT. It codes for CASSPTTRVGSTIYF.

This clonotype was seen repeatedly, ten times or more. The J gene is TRBJ1-1, the V gene TRBV10-3, with D possibly TRBD1 on 6 matching bases. This CDR3 is built from 14 residues. V was pared by 4 bases and J by 2 bases, with 11 bases between. Germline V gene data show CDR1 as ENHRY and CDR2 as SYGVKD. The CDR3 region is CAISVDSVNTEAFF. The CDR3 nucleotides are TGTGCCATCAGTGTGGACAGCGTAAACACTGAAGCTTTCTTT.

The chain employs TRBV30 and TRBJ1-4; 10 bases agree with TRBD1. The CDR3 runs to 14 residues. Germline CDR1 reads GTSNPN; CDR2 reads SVGIG (reference sequence). Trimming removed 5 bases from V and 0 bases from J; junction bases left unmatched: 0. As DNA, the CDR3 is TGTGCCTGGGGACAGGGGGCAACTAATGAAAAACTGTTTTTT. Translated: CAWGQGATNEKLFF.

This clonotype turned up a few times. J is TRBJ1-4 and V is TRBV5-5; D gene ambiguous. This CDR3 has 14 amino acids. V lost 2 bases to trimming and J lost 2 bases, with 7 bases between them. Germline CDR1 and CDR2: SGHKS and YYEKEE (reference sequence). The CDR3 sequence: CASSFGATNEKLFF. The DNA of the CDR3 is TGTGCCAGCAGCTTCGGAGCCACTAATGAAAAACTGTTTTTT.

This clonotype was picked up many times. V gene TRBV5-1 combines with J gene TRBJ2-3; 10 positions agree with TRBD2. J lost 7 bases, V lost 0 bases, and 5 bases had no gene match. The V gene's germline CDR1 is SGHRS and CDR2 YFSETQ. CDR3 size: 15 residues. This CDR3 is CASSLERGGRNTQYF. As DNA, the CDR3 is TGCGCCAGCAGCTTGGAGCGGGGGGGCAGGAATACGCAGTATTTT.

This clonotype was picked up a small number of times. V is TRBV20-1 and J is TRBJ2-1; 8 bases match TRBD2. CDR3 length: 13 amino acids. The germline CDR1 and CDR2 sequences are DFQATT and SNEGSKA (reference sequence). J lost 2 bases, V lost 5 bases, and 2 bases had no gene match. The chain's CDR3 is CSAERGPYNEQFF. Here the CDR3 DNA reads TGCAGTGCTGAGCGGGGGCCCTACAATGAGCAGTTCTTC.

In this sample, this clonotype turned up a few times. The chain links TRBV18 to TRBJ2-1; D ambiguous. Between the trimmed V and J ends, which lost 0 bases and 5 bases, there was a span of 8 bases. The CDR3 extends over 14 amino acids. The germline CDR1 and CDR2 sequences are KGHSH and LQKENI. This chain's CDR3 is CASSPPVSNNEQFF. CDR3 in DNA: TGTGCCAGCTCACCACCGGTCTCTAACAATGAGCAGTTCTTC.

This clonotype was observed many times. This chain joins TRBV29-1 and TRBJ1-2, with TRBD1 identical over 9 bases. The CDR3 runs 12 residues. Losses at the gene ends were 3 bases for V and 6 bases for J; bases not matched to a gene: 2. Germline CDR1 is SQVTM and CDR2 is ANQGSEA. The CDR3, as DNA: TGCAGCGTTGATCGGACAGGGGATGGCTACACCTTC. Translation gives CSVDRTGDGYTF.

At least ten counts were recorded for this clonotype. The chain recombines TRBV11-2 with TRBJ1-2; D unclear. CDR1 and CDR2 from the germline V gene are SGHAT and FQNNGV. The CDR3 is 12 amino acids. Trimming pared 3 bases from V and 3 bases from J, leaving 5 bases between. The CDR3 DNA sequence: TGTGCCAGCAGCTTCAACTACTATGGCTACACCTTC. As protein: CASSFNYYGYTF.

This clonotype was detected ten times or more. The gene calls are TRBV7-2 and TRBJ1-1, with D tentatively TRBD1 (5 bases). V lost 4 bases, J lost 3 bases, and 12 bases lay in between. Germline CDR1 is SGHTA and CDR2 is FQGNSA. There are 14 residues in the CDR3. The CDR3 here is CASSSVGRDTEAFF. DNA for the CDR3: TGTGCCAGCAGCTCGGTGGGGCGAGACACTGAAGCTTTCTTT.

This clonotype was seen ten or more times. CDR3: CASGVELPQHF. CDR3 sequence (DNA): TGTGCCAGCGGGGTCGAGTTGCCCCAGCATTTT. The gene calls are TRBV12-3 or TRBV12-4 and TRBJ1-5; D unclear. CDR3 size: 11 residues. V was clipped by 8 bases and J by 9 bases, with 11 bases between them.

The J gene is TRBJ2-5, the V gene TRBV18; the D is unclear. The CDR3 covers 15 residues. From germline, CDR1 is KGHSH and CDR2 LQKENI. Trimming cost V 3 bases and J 2 bases, with 13 bases left between them. CDR3 in amino acids: CASSPDGMGQETQYF. DNA for the CDR3: TGTGCCAGCTCACCGGACGGTATGGGGCAAGAGACCCAGTACTTC.

This clonotype was seen ten or more times. The rearrangement uses TRBV5-1 and TRBJ1-2; unclear D gene. CDR1 is SGHRS and CDR2 is YFSETQ in the germline V gene. V lost 2 bases, J lost 2 bases, and 10 bases lay in between. The CDR3 spans 14 residues. In DNA, the CDR3 is TGCGCCAGCAGCTTCGCCAGCAACAACTATGGCTACACCTTC. This encodes CASSFASNNYGYTF.

This clonotype was recorded at least ten times. The gene calls are TRBV28 and TRBJ1-1; D remains ambiguous. V shed 8 bases and J shed 6 bases, with 10 bases lying between them. Germline CDR1 and CDR2: MDHEN and SYDVKM. The CDR3 is made up of 11 amino acids. The CDR3: CASRYGPEAFF. CDR3 bases: TGTGCCAGCCGCTACGGGCCTGAAGCTTTCTTT.

This clonotype was counted at least ten times. This chain joins TRBV30 and TRBJ2-7; possibly TRBD1 for D (8 bases). The CDR3 has 13 amino acids. Between the trimmed V and J ends, which lost 5 bases and 6 bases, there was a span of 17 bases. Germline lookup yields CDR1 GTSNPN and CDR2 SVGIG (reference sequence). CDR3 nucleotides: TGTGCCTGGCAGTTACAGGGGGAGGGCGAGCAGTACTTC. This gives the protein CAWQLQGEGEQYF.

The chain has TRBV5-1 and TRBJ2-5; D remains ambiguous. The CDR3 contains 13 residues. The germline gives CDR1 SGHRS, CDR2 YFSETQ. V was trimmed by 2 bases and J by 1 base, leaving 6 bases between them. The CDR3 sequence: CASSLTAQETQYF. CDR3 in DNA: TGCGCCAGCAGCTTAACAGCCCAAGAGACCCAGTACTTC.